Listed below are T cell receptor beta chains from one sample, sequenced in a study of shared clonotypes between healthy human individuals. Produced via immunoSEQ multiplex PCR; TCRdb's table is partial and in-frame only. The table lists millions of clones, 90% to 95% of them singletons, with around 0.14% in the top ten. Sequencing was carried out using naive CD4+ T cells sorted from blood. The receptors were gathered from a man younger than 35 in good health. Each CDR3 is given with its conserved first and last residue. D genes are given only for firm matches. Only part of the rows carry a size: once, few, many, or a class if the clone is expanded.

>NA|NA|TRBV19|TRBJ1-6
CASTATGYNSPLHF
TGTGCCAGTACCGCGACAGGTTATAATTCACCCCTCCACTTT
>NA|NA|TRBV5-1|TRBJ1-5
CASSLESSYNQPQHF
TGCGCCAGCAGCTTGGAGTCCAGCTACAATCAGCCCCAGCATTTT
>NA|NA|TRBV6-5|TRBJ1-6
CASSSSLNSPLHF
TGTGCCAGCAGTTCCTCCCTCAATTCACCCCTCCACTTT
>NA|NA|TRBV28|TRBJ2-6
CASRIISGAGANVLTF
TGTGCCAGCAGGATCATTTCAGGGGCTGGGGCCAACGTCCTGACTTTC
>NA|NA|TRBV25-1|TRBJ2-2
CASSDRGTGELFF
TGTGCCAGCAGTGACCGGGGCACCGGGGAGCTGTTTTTT
>NA|NA|TRBV11-2|TRBJ2-4
CASRSLTGPPKNIQYF
TGTGCCAGCAGATCTCTAACCGGGCCGCCTAAAAACATTCAGTACTTC
>NA|TRBD1|TRBV10-3|TRBJ2-7
CAISPQGAGNEQYF
TGTGCCATCAGCCCACAGGGGGCGGGAAACGAGCAGTACTTC
>NA|TRBD2|TRBV6-1|TRBJ2-5
CASRGGTGETQYF
TGTGCCAGCAGGGGAGGGACGGGGGAGACCCAGTACTTC
>NA|TRBD2|TRBV2|TRBJ2-3
CASSLAGGTDTQYF
TGTGCCAGCAGTTTAGCGGGAGGCACAGATACGCAGTATTTT
>NA|NA|TRBV2|TRBJ2-1
CASSRIRGVDEQFF
TGTGCCAGCTCGAGAATTAGGGGGGTGGATGAGCAGTTCTTC
>NA|TRBD1|TRBV5-1|TRBJ1-1
CASGNRTGNTEAFF
TGCGCCAGCGGCAACAGGACAGGCAACACTGAAGCTTTCTTT
>once|TRBD2|TRBV6-1|TRBJ2-5
CASSEEVTSAIQETQYF
TGTGCCAGCAGTGAGGAGGTTACTAGCGCGATCCAAGAGACCCAGTACTTC
>NA|NA|TRBV19|TRBJ2-1
CASSNGPSGYNEQFF
TGTGCCAGTAGTAATGGGCCTTCGGGCTACAATGAGCAGTTCTTC